The 28 T cell receptor beta chains in this list originate from one sample, sequenced in a study of graft-versus-host responses after intestinal transplantation. Generated by immunoSEQ multiplex PCR, the TCRdb table keeps only in-frame clones and is missing some. The sample includes about 86,000 clones, approximately 90% of them seen just once. No antigens are known for them. Specimen: unstimulated CD4+ T cells sorted from spleen or lymph node cells, collected before transplant. The receptor set was obtained from a human donor who was the organ donor for an intestinal transplant.

This clone was counted between two and nine times. J is TRBJ1-5 and V is TRBV27; D remains ambiguous. Germline CDR1 MNHEY, CDR2 SMNVEV (reference sequence). V was cut by 5 bases and J by 5 bases, with 19 bases left in between. CDR3 size: 16 residues. The CDR3, as DNA: TGTGCCAGCAGTCGCGGACGGGGAAGGGCCGATCAGCCCCAGCATTTT. Protein sequence: CASSRGRGRADQPQHF.

The chain links TRBV19 to TRBJ1-5, with D possibly being TRBD1 (6 bases). Germline CDR1 reads LNHDA; CDR2 reads SQIVND (reference sequence). CDR3 length equals 14 residues. Trimming left V 6 bases short and J 5 bases short, with 14 bases between. CDR3: CASRFRDTYQPQHF. The CDR3 bases are TGTGCCAGTAGGTTCCGGGACACTTATCAGCCCCAGCATTTT.

The rearrangement uses TRBV15 and TRBJ2-7; tentatively, D is TRBD2 (5 bases). Germline CDR1 reads LNHNV; CDR2 reads YYDKDF (reference sequence). V lost 5 bases, J lost 5 bases, and 13 bases lay in between. There are 13 residues in the CDR3. The CDR3 coding sequence is TGTGCCACCAGCCGGACTTCCGGCGACGAGCAGTACTTC. Protein: CATSRTSGDEQYF. The full variable domain, with the rest looked up from reference TRBV15 and TRBJ2-7, is DAMVIQNPRYQVTQFGKPVTLSCSQTLNHNVMYWYQQKSSQAPKLLFHYYDKDFNNEADTPDNFQSRRPNTSFCFLDIRSPGLGDTAMYLCATSRTSGDEQYFGPGTRLTVT.

Remarks on this clone: A junction end diverges from the germline sequence, so it may reflect a read error. The gene calls are TRBV6-5 and TRBJ2-3; D gene ambiguous. The CDR3 is made up of 16 amino acids. CDR1 is MNHEY, CDR2 SVGAGI, per germline. DNA of the CDR3: TGTGCCAGCAGTTACGGGTCTCGGCTAGGCACGGATACGCAGTATTTT. Translated, it gives CASSYGSRLGTDTQYF.

The CDR3 here is CASSLDGGAAFF. In nucleotides, the CDR3 is TGTGCCAGCAGCTTGGATGGGGGCGCAGCTTTCTTT. The chain joins TRBV5-4 to TRBJ1-1; tentative D call: TRBD1 (6 bases). V was pared by 0 bases and J by 10 bases, with 10 bases between. Germline-derived CDR1 and CDR2 are SGHNT and YYREEE (reference sequence). The CDR3 runs 12 residues.

The chain couples TRBV19 to TRBJ1-6, with TRBD1 matching 7 bases. V trimming: 6 bases; J trimming: 7 bases; junction bases outside the gene matches: 9. From germline, CDR1 is LNHDA and CDR2 SQIVND (reference sequence). The CDR3 contains 15 residues. In nucleotides, the CDR3 is TGTGCCAGTAGAAGCCAGACAGGGCGCAATTCACCCCTCCACTTT. Translation gives CASRSQTGRNSPLHF. Drawing the rest from reference TRBV19 and TRBJ1-6, the complete variable domain is DGGITQSPKYLFRKEGQNVTLSCEQNLNHDAMYWYRQDPGQGLRLIYYSQIVNDFQKGDIAEGYSVSREKKESFPLTVTSAQKNPTAFYLCASRSQTGRNSPLHFGNGTRLTVT.

The gene calls are TRBV5-4 and TRBJ1-1; 10 bases fit TRBD1. The length of the CDR3 is 16 residues. Germline CDR1 SGHNT, CDR2 YYREEE (reference sequence). The V segment lost 0 bases and the J segment 1 base; nucleotides outside the gene matches: 3. Here the CDR3 reads CASSLGDRGRNTEAFF. CDR3 coding DNA: TGTGCCAGCAGCTTGGGGGACAGGGGTAGGAACACTGAAGCTTTCTTT. Complete variable domain (other parts from reference TRBV5-4 and TRBJ1-1): ETGVTQSPTHLIKTRGQQVTLRCSSQSGHNTVSWYQQALGQGPQFIFQYYREEENGRGNFPPRFSGLQFPNYSSELNVNALELDDSALYLCASSLGDRGRNTEAFFGQGTRLTVV.

The chain employs TRBV7-9 and TRBJ2-7, with TRBD1 matching 10 bases. V lost 2 bases to trimming and J lost 5 bases; unmatched junction nucleotides: 9. The CDR3 is made up of 16 amino acids. Germline V gene data show CDR1 as SEHNR and CDR2 as FQNEAQ (reference sequence). In DNA form, the CDR3 reads TGTGCCAGCAGCTTACTTGGGGACAGGGGCAGGAACGAGCAGTACTTC. Its protein product is CASSLLGDRGRNEQYF.

The genes are TRBV5-1 and TRBJ1-4; 7 bases match TRBD1. V dropped 4 bases and J dropped 4; count of bases not matched to a gene: 13. The CDR3 spans 17 residues. Germline V gene lookup returns CDR1 SGHRS and CDR2 YFSETQ. This CDR3 reads CASSANRGNTDNEKLFF. In nucleotides, the CDR3 is TGCGCCAGCAGCGCGAACAGGGGCAATACCGATAATGAAAAACTGTTTTTT.

J is TRBJ2-5 and V is TRBV7-9, with D possibly matching TRBD1 (6 bases). The DNA end lines up better with TRBJ2-7; the J call may be wrong. The CDR3 has 16 amino acids. Germline loops: CDR1 SEHNR, CDR2 FQNEAQ (reference sequence). DNA for the CDR3: TGTGCCAGCAGCCCAAAAGGACAGCCAAGCTCCTACGAGCAGTACTTC. Its protein is CASSPKGQPSSYEQYF.

The chain carries TRBV5-1 and TRBJ2-3, with unresolved D. Trimming stripped 2 bases from V and 2 bases from J, with 12 bases between. The CDR3 loop spans 15 amino acids. Germline V CDR1 and CDR2: SGHRS, YFSETQ. The CDR3 DNA follows: TGCGCCAGCAGCTTACGGAGTGGATTCACAGATACGCAGTATTTT. It encodes CASSLRSGFTDTQYF.

The chain uses TRBV10-3 and TRBJ2-1; possibly TRBD1 for D (6 bases). Germline values: CDR1 ENHRY, CDR2 SYGVKD. V lost 1 base and J 13 bases, leaving 14 bases between the germline ends. The CDR3 sequence is 13 residues long. The CDR3 DNA reads TGTGCCATCAGTGAGTTCCTTACAGGGAAACAGTTCTTC. Encoded protein: CAISEFLTGKQFF.

V usage is TRBV18 and J usage is TRBJ1-3; 8 bases agree with TRBD1. Germline V gene lookup returns CDR1 KGHSH and CDR2 LQKENI. After removal of 2 bases from V and 0 bases from J, the junction contained 6 bases not matched to a gene. This CDR3 has 17 residues. The CDR3 sequence is CASSPSITGGSGNTIYF. The CDR3 DNA sequence: TGTGCCAGCTCACCATCAATCACAGGGGGCTCTGGAAACACCATATATTTT.

The genes are TRBV27 and TRBJ2-7, with D possibly TRBD1 on 5 matching bases. V was pared by 8 bases and J by 2 bases, with 13 bases between. Germline loops: CDR1 MNHEY, CDR2 SMNVEV (reference sequence). The CDR3 loop spans 13 amino acids. This chain's CDR3 is CASGAHLPYEQYF. The CDR3, as DNA: TGTGCCAGCGGGGCGCACCTTCCCTACGAGCAGTACTTC.

This chain links TRBV7-3 with TRBJ2-7, with 7 bases identical to TRBD2. Germline assignment: CDR1 SGHTA and CDR2 FQGTGA. V gave up 1 base and J gave up 5 bases; unmatched junction bases: 5. The CDR3 consists of 14 residues. The CDR3 sequence is CASSLRGLADEQYF. The CDR3 nucleotides read TGTGCCAGCAGCTTAAGGGGTCTAGCGGACGAGCAGTACTTC.

The chain recombines TRBV10-1 with TRBJ1-1; D gene uncertain. The V end lost 4 bases, the J end lost 1 base, and 4 bases lay between the germline ends. This CDR3 has 12 amino acids. Germline V CDR1 and CDR2: WNHNN, SYGVQD (reference sequence). Here the CDR3 DNA reads TGCGCCAGCAGTGGCGCGAACACTGAAGCTTTCTTT. Residues: CASSGANTEAFF.

The rearrangement joins TRBV7-2 to TRBJ2-5, with TRBD1 matching over 8 bases. The CDR3 has 14 amino acids. Germline V lookup: CDR1 SGHTA, CDR2 FQGNSA. The junction had 2 bases not matched to a gene; V was cut back by 4 bases and J by 1 base. CDR3 in amino acids: CASSSGQGQETQYF. The CDR3, as DNA: TGTGCCAGCAGCTCCGGACAGGGCCAAGAGACCCAGTACTTC.

A few counts support this clone. V and J are TRBV29-1 and TRBJ1-1, with no clear D. The CDR3 contains 15 residues. Trimming took off 4 bases at V and 3 bases at J, with 18 bases between the two ends. Germline V gives CDR1 SQVTM, CDR2 ANQGSEA. The DNA of the CDR3 is TGCAGCGTTGTCGGAGCGGCGGGAGGCGACACTGAAGCTTTCTTT. It yields the protein CSVVGAAGGDTEAFF.

This chain connects TRBV6-6 to TRBJ2-7; 13 bases map to TRBD2. The CDR3 length is 15 residues. Germline V gives CDR1 MNHNY, CDR2 SVGAGI (reference sequence). With 6 bases clipped from V and 2 bases from J, the junction kept 4 bases outside the gene matches. The CDR3 sequence is CASSLTSGRAYEQYF. Here the CDR3 DNA reads TGTGCCAGCAGCCTTACTAGCGGGAGGGCCTACGAGCAGTACTTC.

The chain couples TRBV2 to TRBJ2-1; TRBD2 agrees at 9 bases. V lost 7 bases to trimming and J lost 7 bases; unmatched junction nucleotides: 14. CDR3 length equals 16 residues. Germline CDR1 SNHLY, CDR2 FYNNEI. CDR3 bases: TGTGCCAGCACCGAGAGTAGGGCGGGGGGGAGGAATGAGCAGTTCTTC. Encoded protein: CASTESRAGGRNEQFF.

This rearrangement joins TRBV7-3 to TRBJ2-3; TRBD2 matches 7 bases. V was pared by 5 bases and J by 5 bases, with 1 base of the junction left unmatched. Germline lookup yields CDR1 SGHTA and CDR2 FQGTGA. CDR3 length: 12 amino acids. CDR3 DNA: TGTGCCAGCAGCCCGGGAGGAGATACGCAGTATTTT. Residues: CASSPGGDTQYF.

The chain employs TRBV19 and TRBJ2-1; 8 nucleotides align to TRBD2. This CDR3 contains 16 residues. Looked up from germline, CDR1 is LNHDA and CDR2 is SQIVND (reference sequence). Here the CDR3 reads CGEFRVLAEPYNEQFF. CDR3 bases: TGTGGAGAGTTCAGGGTACTAGCGGAACCGTACAATGAGCAGTTCTTC.

The rearrangement links TRBV19 to TRBJ2-2; no firm D call. Trimming shortened V by 8 bases and J by 2 bases, and 18 bases separated the two germline ends. The CDR3 contains 16 residues. Germline V gene lookup returns CDR1 LNHDA and CDR2 SQIVND (reference sequence). The CDR3 sequence is CASSRLTNLNTGELFF. In DNA form, the CDR3 reads TGTGCCAGTTCGAGACTGACCAACCTAAACACCGGGGAGCTGTTTTTT.

In its sample, this clone was seen once. The rearrangement links TRBV6-5 to TRBJ2-7; 10 bases line up with TRBD2. Germline CDR1 and CDR2: MNHEY and SVGAGI. Losses at the gene ends were 2 bases for V and 2 bases for J; bases not matched to a gene: 0. The CDR3 covers 14 residues. The CDR3 loop reads CASSYLAGAYEQYF. The CDR3 DNA sequence: TGTGCCAGCAGTTACCTAGCGGGGGCCTACGAGCAGTACTTC.

As regards this clone: Other DNA sequences in the sample encode the same CDR3. The V gene is TRBV18, the J gene TRBJ2-3; 9 positions agree with TRBD2. Germline V lookup: CDR1 KGHSH, CDR2 LQKENI. Trimming removed 6 bases from V and 0 bases from J; junction bases left unmatched: 4. This CDR3 has 15 residues. The CDR3 DNA reads TGTGCCAGCTCCCCGACTAGCGGCAGCACAGATACGCAGTATTTT. This codes for CASSPTSGSTDTQYF. Full variable domain (remainder filled in from reference TRBV18 and TRBJ2-3): NAGVMQNPRHLVRRRGQEARLRCSPMKGHSHVYWYRQLPEEGLKFMVYLQKENIIDESGMPKERFSAEFPKEGPSILRIQQVVRGDSAAYFCASSPTSGSTDTQYFGPGTRLTVL.

This clone was observed a single time. The rearrangement joins TRBV25-1 to TRBJ1-1, with D possibly matching TRBD1 (5 bases). V was shortened by 1 base and J by 5 bases, with 14 bases between the two germline ends. Germline V gene data show CDR1 as MGHDK and CDR2 as SYGVNS. The CDR3 spans 15 residues. CDR3 nucleotide sequence: TGTGCCAGCAGTGAATTCTCCGGCAGGGAAACTGAAGCTTTCTTT. Protein product: CASSEFSGRETEAFF.

This chain uses TRBV5-1 with TRBJ2-5, with D unclear. The CDR3 contains 13 residues. Germline V CDR1 and CDR2: SGHRS, YFSETQ. Trimming removed 2 bases at V and 4 bases at J, with 9 bases between. The CDR3 spells CASSLKFRETQYF. The CDR3 nucleotides are TGCGCCAGCAGCTTAAAATTCAGAGAGACCCAGTACTTC.

This clone was counted once. The rearrangement links TRBV7-2 to TRBJ1-1; 9 bases line up with TRBD1. CDR1 SGHTA and CDR2 FQGNSA come from the germline V gene. V dropped 3 bases and J dropped 3; count of bases not matched to a gene: 8. The CDR3 covers 16 residues. The CDR3 DNA is TGTGCCAGCAGCTTTAGGCCGACAGGGGGTTACACTGAAGCTTTCTTT. Translation: CASSFRPTGGYTEAFF.